This TCR beta chain was documented in a study of T cells in tumors after PD-1 blockade. About the study: Prior checkpoint blockade, systemic immunosuppressant use, or anti-cancer therapy within 4 weeks excluded patients. Each patient got pembrolizumab 200 mg every 3 weeks or cemiplimab 350 mg every 2 weeks. Some patients also took daily vismodegib 150 mg during anti-PD-1 treatment.

Study results and limitations: Peripheral recruitment is suggested, as some novel exhausted tumor clones were in pre-treatment blood.

Turning to this clone: Its antigen remains unidentified.

Repertoires were generated with immunoSEQ multiplex PCR, while TCRdb's copy carries only in-frame clones and drops some. The profile shows 45,000 or so clones, 65% to 80% of them singletons. CDR1 is MNHNS and CDR2 is SASEGT in the germline V gene. V lost 2 bases, J lost 5 bases, and 12 bases lay in between. This CDR3 spans 15 amino acids. Sample: PBMCs, taken before anti-PD-1 therapy. The receptor was derived from a human donor with advanced basal cell or squamous cell carcinoma (not recorded which). The chain employs TRBV6-1 and TRBJ1-4; D is undetermined. As DNA, the CDR3 is TGTGCCAGCAGTGAATTGCGGGGAGGGAATGAAAAACTGTTTTTT. Protein sequence: CASSELRGGNEKLFF.